The 8 T cell receptor beta chains below were found in one sample sequenced in a study of CD8 T cells in ankylosing spondylitis. TCRdb redid the calling of the 5' RACE reads with MiXCR, one entry per CDR3 protein. The table lists 100,000 to 150,000 distinct CDR3 sequences, approximately 14% of them singletons. The specimen was blood, either unsorted or a sorted T cell fraction (not recorded which). These receptors all come from a female donor with ankylosing spondylitis or in good health (not recorded which).

This chain joins TRBV28 and TRBJ2-7; tentative D call: TRBD1 (6 bases). This CDR3 has 14 residues. Germline loops: CDR1 MDHEN, CDR2 SYDVKM. Here the CDR3 DNA reads TGTGCGCTTACCTCCGGGACAACAACGGGCGAGCAGTACTTC. Translated: CALTSGTTTGEQYF.

CDR3 residues: CASSQGQGAYEQYF. The CDR3 coding sequence is TGTGCCAGCTCACAGGGGCAGGGGGCCTACGAGCAGTACTTC. The chain employs TRBV18 and TRBJ2-7, with 7 nucleotides matching TRBD1. Germline CDR1 and CDR2: KGHSH and LQKENI. The CDR3 spans 14 residues. Unmatched junction bases numbered 5, after V lost 4 bases and J lost 2 bases.

This clonotype was observed many times. This rearrangement joins TRBV12-3 or TRBV12-4 to TRBJ2-5; TRBD1 or TRBD2 may be the D gene (6 bases each). The CDR3 runs to 13 residues. V lost 3 bases to trimming and J lost 5 bases, with 10 bases between them. The CDR3 nucleotides read TGTGCCAGCAGTTTGGGGGGCTGGGAGACCCAGTACTTC. Translation: CASSLGGWETQYF.

This clonotype was seen a few times. The chain recombines TRBV14 with TRBJ2-7; the D is unclear. Deletions cut 4 bases from V and 5 bases from J, with 6 bases between. CDR1 and CDR2 (germline): SGHDN, FVKESK. The CDR3 consists of 11 residues. The CDR3 DNA sequence: TGTGCCAGCAGCCGAAAGGACGAGCAGTACTTC. Its protein is CASSRKDEQYF.

This clonotype was counted ten times or more. The chain links TRBV29-1 to TRBJ2-7, with 8 bases that match TRBD1. The CDR3 runs 11 residues. With 8 bases clipped from V and 5 bases from J, the junction kept 5 bases outside the gene matches. The germline V gene encodes CDR1 SQVTM and CDR2 ANQGSEA. CDR3: CSTKTGDEQYF. The CDR3 bases are TGCAGCACGAAGACAGGGGACGAGCAGTACTTC.

The V gene is TRBV18, the J gene TRBJ2-2, with D unclear. V lost 3 bases and J lost 6, with 8 bases in between. Looked up from germline, CDR1 is KGHSH and CDR2 is LQKENI. The CDR3 loop spans 13 amino acids. The CDR3, as DNA: TGTGCCAGCTCACCCGAAGCCGCCGGGGAGCTGTTTTTT. It is translated as CASSPEAAGELFF. The full variable domain, its missing parts supplied by reference TRBV18 and TRBJ2-2, is NAGVMQNPRHLVRRRGQEARLRCSPMKGHSHVYWYRQLPEEGLKFMVYLQKENIIDESGMPKERFSAEFPKEGPSILRIQQVVRGDSAAYFCASSPEAAGELFFGEGSRLTVL.

This clonotype was observed many times. The V call is TRBV12-3 or TRBV12-4, the J call TRBJ1-1; the match to TRBD1 covers 7 bases. CDR3 length: 13 residues. Trimming at V came to 6 bases and at J to 6 bases, leaving 7 bases not matched to a gene. The CDR3 loop reads CASSPRGGSEAFF. CDR3 coding DNA: TGTGCCAGCAGCCCCAGGGGGGGATCTGAAGCTTTCTTT.

The V and J genes are TRBV30 and TRBJ1-2; D is ambiguous. In germline, CDR1 is GTSNPN, CDR2 SVGIG (reference sequence). This CDR3 region has 11 residues. The ends were cut back, 0 bases at V and 7 bases at J, with 6 bases in the middle. The CDR3 protein is CAWSVKVGYTF. CDR3 bases: TGTGCCTGGAGTGTAAAGGTTGGCTACACCTTC.